The 29 T cell receptor beta chains listed next were all sequenced from one sample in a study of blood T cell repertoires in COVID-19. TCRdb's copy holds only in-frame clones and misses some; the assay was immunoSEQ multiplex PCR. The profile shows about 270,000 clones, 86% of them singletons. Material: PBMCs or T cells enriched from blood (not recorded which). These receptors were collected from a man aged 18 to 30 who had recovered from COVID-19.

J is TRBJ2-3 and V is TRBV24-1; 8 positions agree with TRBD2. The V and J ends lost 0 bases and 2 bases, in that order; junction bases with no gene match: 6. The germline V gene has CDR1 KGHDR and CDR2 SFDVKD. The CDR3 runs 17 residues. This CDR3 reads CATSDLGSGANTDTQYF. CDR3 DNA sequence: TGTGCCACCAGTGATTTGGGTAGCGGGGCAAACACAGATACGCAGTATTTT.

The chain links TRBV7-9 to TRBJ1-4; maybe TRBD1 (6 bases). V lost 6 bases and J 4 bases, leaving 12 bases between the germline ends. Germline values: CDR1 SEHNR, CDR2 FQNEAQ (reference sequence). The CDR3 is 14 residues long. The CDR3: CASSYQGINEKLFF. The CDR3 nucleotides are TGTGCCAGCAGTTATCAGGGGATTAATGAAAAACTGTTTTTT.

The chain is built from TRBV30 and TRBJ2-7, with D tentatively TRBD1 (6 bases). Germline CDR1 reads GTSNPN; CDR2 reads SVGIG (reference sequence). The CDR3 contains 14 residues. V gave up 1 base and J gave up 0 bases, with 10 bases separating them. The CDR3 sequence is CAWSDRANSYEQYF. The CDR3 DNA reads as TGTGCCTGGAGTGACAGGGCCAACTCCTACGAGCAGTACTTC.

The genes are TRBV24-1 and TRBJ2-6, with 9 nucleotides matching TRBD2. With V trimmed by 4 bases and J by 1 base, 13 bases remained unmatched. The CDR3 is 20 amino acids. CDR1 KGHDR and CDR2 SFDVKD come from the germline V gene. Written as DNA, the CDR3 is TGTGCCACCAGTGAGCCAATGGGACTAGCCAAATGGTCTGGGGCCAACGTCCTGACTTTC. This codes for CATSEPMGLAKWSGANVLTF.

CDR3 nucleotide sequence: TGTGCCAGCTCGGGGGGACAGTCGAACACCGGGGAGCTGTTTTTT. Its protein product is CASSGGQSNTGELFF. The J gene is TRBJ2-2, the V gene TRBV18, with a possible D match to TRBD1 (7 bases). Germline CDR1 and CDR2: KGHSH and LQKENI. V lost 6 bases, J lost 0 bases, and 11 bases lay in between. The CDR3 runs 15 residues.

The J gene is TRBJ2-7, the V gene TRBV28; 9 bases are a match to TRBD1. This CDR3 contains 13 residues. Trimming removed 5 bases from V and 7 bases from J; junction bases left unmatched: 6. In germline, CDR1 is MDHEN, CDR2 SYDVKM. The DNA for the CDR3 is TGTGCCAGCAGTGACAGGGGGAGTGTGGAGCAGTACTTC. Translation gives CASSDRGSVEQYF. Together with reference TRBV28 and TRBJ2-7, the CDR3 gives the full variable domain: DVKVTQSSRYLVKRTGEKVFLECVQDMDHENMFWYRQDPGLGLRLIYFSYDVKMKEKGDIPEGYSVSREKKERFSLILESASTNQTSMYLCASSDRGSVEQYFGPGTRLTVT.

The chain recombines TRBV7-9 with TRBJ2-1; TRBD2 matches 8 bases. After removal of 6 bases from V and 4 bases from J, the junction contained 5 bases not matched to a gene. Germline V lookup: CDR1 SEHNR, CDR2 FQNEAQ (reference sequence). This CDR3 is built from 14 residues. The CDR3 protein is CASRLAVGYNEQFF. The CDR3 DNA follows: TGTGCCAGCAGACTAGCGGTTGGGTACAATGAGCAGTTCTTC.

This sequence joins TRBV7-3 and TRBJ2-1, with TRBD1 matching over 8 bases. J gave up 7 bases and V 5 bases, and 10 bases lay outside the gene matches. Germline loops: CDR1 SGHTA, CDR2 FQGTGA. CDR3 length: 15 residues. The CDR3, as DNA: TGTGCCAGCAGCCGTGGACAGGGTGGGACGAATGAGCAGTTCTTC. This translates into CASSRGQGGTNEQFF.

The chain employs TRBV27 and TRBJ1-1; no reliable D call. Germline CDR1 MNHEY, CDR2 SMNVEV (reference sequence). The V end was cut by 4 bases, the J end by 5 bases, with 20 bases between. This CDR3 has 16 residues. The CDR3 bases are TGTGCCAGCAGTTACAAGCGTCAGACTCTTCCAACTGAAGCTTTCTTT. Protein product: CASSYKRQTLPTEAFF.

The gene calls are TRBV18 and TRBJ2-6, with D possibly being TRBD2 (6 bases). The germline V gene encodes CDR1 KGHSH and CDR2 LQKENI. This CDR3 is 15 amino acids long. Trimming removed 1 base at V and 2 bases at J, with 6 bases between. CDR3 bases: TGTGCCAGCTCACCACGGGGGGCTGGGGCCAACGTCCTGACTTTC. Protein product: CASSPRGAGANVLTF.

This clone was picked up many times. The genes are TRBV10-1 and TRBJ2-3; no clear D gene. Germline V gives CDR1 WNHNN, CDR2 SYGVQD (reference sequence). This CDR3 has 14 amino acids. V was shortened by 0 bases and J by 2 bases, with 6 bases between the two germline ends. CDR3 DNA sequence: TGCGCCAGCAGTGAGTCGATAGACACAGATACGCAGTATTTT. It is translated as CASSESIDTDTQYF.

V usage is TRBV6-5 and J usage is TRBJ2-7; tentatively, D is TRBD2 (6 bases). The CDR3 runs 15 residues. Germline V gene data show CDR1 as MNHEY and CDR2 as SVGAGI. Trimming shortened V by 6 bases and J by 5 bases, and 20 bases separated the two germline ends. The CDR3 sequence is CASSINLGGAHEQYF. Written as DNA, the CDR3 is TGTGCCAGCAGCATAAACCTCGGGGGAGCACACGAGCAGTACTTC.

V and J are TRBV29-1 and TRBJ1-2; D is undetermined. Germline CDR1 and CDR2: SQVTM and ANQGSEA. V was trimmed by 0 bases and J by 8 bases, leaving 16 bases between them. There are 14 residues in the CDR3. This chain's CDR3 is CSVEEFTTADGYTF. The CDR3 DNA is TGCAGCGTTGAAGAATTTACCACAGCCGACGGCTACACCTTC.

The chain has TRBV7-8 and TRBJ1-1; TRBD1 is a possible D gene (5 bases). The CDR3 runs to 14 residues. Germline values: CDR1 SGHVS, CDR2 FQNEAQ. V lost 5 bases to trimming and J lost 0 bases, with 10 bases between them. CDR3 bases: TGTGCCAGCAGCAACAGGAGAATGAACACTGAAGCTTTCTTT. Its translation: CASSNRRMNTEAFF.

This chain uses TRBV28 with TRBJ1-1; TRBD1 might be the D (6 bases). V lost 5 bases to trimming and J lost 8 bases, with 9 bases between them. This CDR3 has 11 residues. From germline, CDR1 is MDHEN and CDR2 SYDVKM. The CDR3, as DNA: TGTGCCAGCAGTAGAGGGACAGAAGCTTTCTTT. It is translated as CASSRGTEAFF.

This clone was seen only once. J is TRBJ1-1 and V is TRBV7-8; TRBD1 might be the D (6 bases). V lost 4 bases to trimming and J lost 5 bases, with 11 bases between them. Looked up from germline, CDR1 is SGHVS and CDR2 is FQNEAQ. The CDR3 is 13 residues long. CDR3 residues: CASSSKQGTEAFF. DNA of the CDR3: TGTGCCAGCAGCTCAAAACAGGGTACTGAAGCTTTCTTT.

The V call is TRBV21-1, the J call TRBJ1-6; whether TRBD1, the table's D call, matches the DNA was not checked. TRBV21-1 is termed a pseudogene. This CDR3 has 18 amino acids. The CDR3 DNA follows: TGTGCCAGCAGCAAGTTATTGCCCAGGGGTTTCTATAATTCACCCCTCCACTTT. Protein product: CASSKLLPRGFYNSPLHF.

Regarding this clone: A read error may account for a junction end that differs from germline. The chain has TRBV14 and TRBJ2-7; 8 nucleotides align to TRBD1. CDR3 length: 13 amino acids. The germline gives CDR1 SGHDN, CDR2 FVKESK. CDR3 nucleotide sequence: TGTGCCAGCAGCCACGAGGACAGGGAGAGGTGGTGCTTC. This gives the protein CASSHEDRERWCF.

CDR3 DNA sequence: TGTGCCAGCAGCTTTGGGGTCCAGGGCTCCTACGAGCAGTACTTC. Translating gives CASSFGVQGSYEQYF. V is TRBV11-3 and J is TRBJ2-7; D possibly corresponds to TRBD1 (5 bases). The germline gives CDR1 SGHNT, CDR2 YENEEA. The V gene lost 3 bases and the J gene lost 0 bases, with 12 bases spanning the gap. The CDR3 is 15 residues long.

V usage is TRBV30 and J usage is TRBJ1-1; no reliable D call. Deletions cut 1 base from V and 6 bases from J, with 12 bases between. Germline V gene lookup returns CDR1 GTSNPN and CDR2 SVGIG (reference sequence). CDR3 length: 13 residues. The CDR3 region is CAWSGAGTAEAFF. In DNA form, the CDR3 reads TGTGCCTGGAGTGGGGCAGGTACAGCTGAAGCTTTCTTT.

V gene TRBV14 combines with J gene TRBJ2-7, with 8 bases matching TRBD1. CDR1 SGHDN and CDR2 FVKESK come from the germline V gene. Trimming removed 4 bases from V and 2 bases from J; junction bases left unmatched: 4. CDR3 size: 14 residues. CDR3 nucleotide sequence: TGTGCCAGCAGCCTACAGGGGGTCCCCTACGAGCAGTACTTC. Amino acid sequence: CASSLQGVPYEQYF. Variable domain in full (rest from reference TRBV14 and TRBJ2-7): EAGVTQFPSHSVIEKGQTVTLRCDPISGHDNLYWYRRVMGKEIKFLLHFVKESKQDESGMPNNRFLAERTGGTYSTLKVQPAELEDSGVYFCASSLQGVPYEQYFGPGTRLTVT.

The genes are TRBV27 and TRBJ1-1; TRBD1 might be the D (6 bases). The CDR3 sequence is 17 residues long. CDR1 and CDR2 (germline): MNHEY, SMNVEV (reference sequence). V lost 5 bases to trimming and J lost 3 bases, with 22 bases between them. This chain's CDR3 is CASSPLSRTARDTEAFF. The DNA for the CDR3 is TGTGCCAGCAGTCCTCTTTCCCGGACAGCGCGGGACACTGAAGCTTTCTTT.

The chain couples TRBV5-4 to TRBJ2-5; 10 bases are shared with TRBD1. CDR1 is SGHNT, CDR2 YYREEE, per germline (reference sequence). J gave up 4 bases and V 3 bases, and 3 bases lay outside the gene matches. The CDR3 contains 14 residues. In DNA, the CDR3 is TGTGCCAGCAGCTCGACAGGGGGCGGAGAGACCCAGTACTTC. The encoded protein is CASSSTGGGETQYF.

Note on this clone: In the same sample, other DNA sequences code for this CDR3. This rearrangement joins TRBV6-5 to TRBJ2-7; TRBD1 matches 9 bases. The CDR3 runs to 14 residues. The germline V gene has CDR1 MNHEY and CDR2 SVGAGI. V was pared by 5 bases and J by 4 bases, with 6 bases of the junction left unmatched. This CDR3 is CASSRTGGSYEQYF. The CDR3 DNA follows: TGTGCCAGCAGTAGAACAGGGGGCTCGTACGAGCAGTACTTC.

In this sample, this clone turned up once. J is TRBJ2-5 and V is TRBV7-9; TRBD2 might be the D (7 bases). This CDR3 contains 16 residues. V was trimmed by 4 bases and J by 4 bases, leaving 19 bases between them. Germline V gives CDR1 SEHNR, CDR2 FQNEAQ (reference sequence). CDR3 coding DNA: TGTGCCAGCAGCTCAACGGGAGGAGGGGGGTCAGAGACCCAGTACTTC. Residues: CASSSTGGGGSETQYF.

V is TRBV6-5 and J is TRBJ2-2; the D gene is possibly TRBD2 (6 bases). Germline V gives CDR1 MNHEY, CDR2 SVGAGI. The CDR3 has 15 amino acids. V gave up 0 bases and J gave up 2 bases, with 7 bases separating them. CDR3 residues: CASSYSRENTGELFF. For the CDR3, the DNA is TGTGCCAGCAGTTACTCGCGGGAAAACACCGGGGAGCTGTTTTTT.

This chain links TRBV28 with TRBJ2-4; TRBD2 aligns across 8 bases. Trimming at V came to 2 bases and at J to 4 bases, leaving 7 bases not matched to a gene. Germline assignment: CDR1 MDHEN and CDR2 SYDVKM. This CDR3 spans 16 amino acids. This CDR3 is CASSLRPGGLKNIQYF. The CDR3 DNA reads TGTGCCAGCAGTTTACGTCCGGGAGGGCTAAAAAACATTCAGTACTTC.

As for this clone: At the DNA level, this CDR3 is encoded by other sequences in the same sample as well. The chain joins TRBV19 to TRBJ1-5; 7 bases match TRBD1. V gave up 8 bases and J gave up 2 bases; unmatched junction bases: 6. Germline CDR1 is LNHDA and CDR2 is SQIVND (reference sequence). The CDR3 sequence is 14 residues long. CDR3 loop: CASSRQGGNQPQHF. DNA of the CDR3: TGTGCCAGTTCAAGACAGGGAGGCAATCAGCCCCAGCATTTT.

This chain connects TRBV6-2 or TRBV6-3 to TRBJ1-1, with 9 bases aligning to TRBD1. CDR3 length: 16 amino acids. Germline loops: CDR1 MNHEY, CDR2 SVGEGT. J was trimmed by 4 bases and V by 6 bases; bases with no gene match: 12. Written as DNA, the CDR3 is TGTGCCAGCAGCCCTCACAGGGGGCGGCTTTCCACTGAAGCTTTCTTT. Amino acids: CASSPHRGRLSTEAFF.